This T cell receptor (beta chain) derives from a study of CD8 T cells in ankylosing spondylitis. Scientists made TCR beta libraries using quantitative 5'-RACE with molecular barcodes. TCRdb ran MiXCR on the 5' RACE reads and lists one entry per CDR3 protein. Of approximately 39,000 distinct CDR3 sequences in the sample, 9.5% to 11% were seen once. Trimming took off 3 bases at V and 4 bases at J, with 4 bases between the two ends. CDR3 length equals 11 residues. Germline lookup yields CDR1 DFQATT and CDR2 SNEGSKA (reference sequence). This clonotype was seen many times. The target antigen is unknown. Overall study results and limits: Characteristic of ankylosing spondylitis blood, it appeared, was a TCR beta motif comprising roughly eight highly homologous variants. A subset of motif variants has previously been described in the synovial fluid and blood of reactive arthritis. Disease-associated clones were reportedly significantly overrepresented in matched ankylosing spondylitis synovial fluid.

This sequence joins TRBV20-1 and TRBJ2-1; D gene ambiguous. This TCR was recovered from a male donor with ankylosing spondylitis. Sequenced input: synovial fluid, either unsorted or a sorted T cell fraction (not recorded which). The CDR3 nucleotides read TGCAGTGCTAGGACGTACAATGAGCAGTTCTTC. Translating it yields CSARTYNEQFF.